This T cell receptor beta chain stems from a study of neurological immune-mediated disorders. The V and J ends lost 6 bases and 0 bases, in that order; junction bases with no gene match: 10. The CDR3 spans 19 residues. A single record per CDR3 protein comes from TCRdb applying MiXCR to the 5' RACE reads. The repertoire holds 54,000 or so distinct CDR3 sequences, with around 3.5% as singletons. This clonotype turned up a few times. The sequence derives from a woman in her twenties or thirties with multiple sclerosis. The chain links TRBV12-3 or TRBV12-4 to TRBJ2-1; 14 bases agree with TRBD2. The sample was PBMCs. The CDR3 sequence: CASSPGTSGGLSSYNEQFF. The CDR3 DNA sequence: TGTGCCAGCAGCCCCGGGACTAGCGGGGGACTAAGCTCCTACAATGAGCAGTTCTTC.